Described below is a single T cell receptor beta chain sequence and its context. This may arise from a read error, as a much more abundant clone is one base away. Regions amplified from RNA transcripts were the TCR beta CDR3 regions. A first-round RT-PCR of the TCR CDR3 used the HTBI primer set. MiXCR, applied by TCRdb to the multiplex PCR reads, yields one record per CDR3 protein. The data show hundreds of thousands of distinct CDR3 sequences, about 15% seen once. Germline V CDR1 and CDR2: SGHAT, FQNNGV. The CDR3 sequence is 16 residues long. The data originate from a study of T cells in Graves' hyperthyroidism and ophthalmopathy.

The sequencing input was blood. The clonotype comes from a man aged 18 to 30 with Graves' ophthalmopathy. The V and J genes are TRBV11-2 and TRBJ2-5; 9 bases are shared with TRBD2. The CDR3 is CASSLDLREGPETRYF. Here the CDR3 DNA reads TGTGCCAGCAGCTTAGATCTGCGGGAGGGTCCAGAGACCCGGTACTTC.